What follows describes a single T cell receptor (beta chain). The CDR3 contains 14 residues. From germline, CDR1 is SGHDT and CDR2 YYEEEE. Trimming at V came to 4 bases and at J to 6 bases, leaving 6 bases not matched to a gene. TCRdb's table, derived via immunoSEQ multiplex PCR, lists solely in-frame clones and lacks some. The table has roughly 250,000 clones, approximately 85% seen once. This entry belongs to a study of blood T cell repertoires in COVID-19. The sequencing sample was made of peripheral blood. This clonotype originated in a human donor with COVID-19, enrolled during active disease. The donor label of this sample is uncertain. The genes are TRBV5-6 and TRBJ2-2, with 7 bases that match TRBD1. The CDR3 nucleotides are TGTGCCAGCAGCCGACAGGGCGTCTCCGGGGAGCTGTTTTTT. This codes for CASSRQGVSGELFF.